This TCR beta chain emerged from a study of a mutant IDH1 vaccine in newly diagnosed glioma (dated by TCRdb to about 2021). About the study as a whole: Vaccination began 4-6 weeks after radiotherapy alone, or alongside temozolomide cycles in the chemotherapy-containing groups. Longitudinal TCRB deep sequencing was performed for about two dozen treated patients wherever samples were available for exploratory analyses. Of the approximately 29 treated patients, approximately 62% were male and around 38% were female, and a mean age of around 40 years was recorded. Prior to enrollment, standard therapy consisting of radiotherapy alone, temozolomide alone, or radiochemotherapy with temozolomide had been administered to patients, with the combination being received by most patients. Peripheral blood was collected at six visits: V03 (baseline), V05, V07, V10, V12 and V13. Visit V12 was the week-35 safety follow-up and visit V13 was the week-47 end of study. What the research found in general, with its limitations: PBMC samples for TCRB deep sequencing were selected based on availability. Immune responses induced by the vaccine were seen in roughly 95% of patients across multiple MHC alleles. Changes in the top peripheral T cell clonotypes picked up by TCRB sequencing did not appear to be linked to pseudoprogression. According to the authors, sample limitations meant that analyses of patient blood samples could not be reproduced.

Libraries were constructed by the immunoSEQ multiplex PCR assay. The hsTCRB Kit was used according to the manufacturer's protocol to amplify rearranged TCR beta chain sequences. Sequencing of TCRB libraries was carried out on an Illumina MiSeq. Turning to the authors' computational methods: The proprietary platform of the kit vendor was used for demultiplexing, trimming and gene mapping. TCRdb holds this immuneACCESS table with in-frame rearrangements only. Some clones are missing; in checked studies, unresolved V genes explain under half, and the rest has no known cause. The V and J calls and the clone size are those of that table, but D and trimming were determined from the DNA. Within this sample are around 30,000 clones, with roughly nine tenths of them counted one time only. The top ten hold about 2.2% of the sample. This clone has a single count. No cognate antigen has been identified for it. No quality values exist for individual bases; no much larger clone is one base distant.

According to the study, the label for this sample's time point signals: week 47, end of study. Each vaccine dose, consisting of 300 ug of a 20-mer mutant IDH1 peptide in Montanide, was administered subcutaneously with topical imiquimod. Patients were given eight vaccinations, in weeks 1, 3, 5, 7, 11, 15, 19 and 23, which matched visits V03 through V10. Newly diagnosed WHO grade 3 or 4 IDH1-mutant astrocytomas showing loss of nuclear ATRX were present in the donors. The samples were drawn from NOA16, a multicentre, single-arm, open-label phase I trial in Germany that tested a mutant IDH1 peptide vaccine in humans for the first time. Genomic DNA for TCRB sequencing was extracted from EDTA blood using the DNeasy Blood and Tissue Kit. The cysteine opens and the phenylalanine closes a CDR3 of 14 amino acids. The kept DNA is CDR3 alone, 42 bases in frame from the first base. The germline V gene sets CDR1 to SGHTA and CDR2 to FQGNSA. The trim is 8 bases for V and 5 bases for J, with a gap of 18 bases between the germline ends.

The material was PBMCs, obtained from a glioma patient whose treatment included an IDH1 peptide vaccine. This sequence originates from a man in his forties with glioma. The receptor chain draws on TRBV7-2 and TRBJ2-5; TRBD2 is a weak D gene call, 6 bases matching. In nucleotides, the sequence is TGTGCCAGCTCGCGCGGGAATTCGGTGGAGACCCAGTACTTC. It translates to CASSRGNSVETQYF.